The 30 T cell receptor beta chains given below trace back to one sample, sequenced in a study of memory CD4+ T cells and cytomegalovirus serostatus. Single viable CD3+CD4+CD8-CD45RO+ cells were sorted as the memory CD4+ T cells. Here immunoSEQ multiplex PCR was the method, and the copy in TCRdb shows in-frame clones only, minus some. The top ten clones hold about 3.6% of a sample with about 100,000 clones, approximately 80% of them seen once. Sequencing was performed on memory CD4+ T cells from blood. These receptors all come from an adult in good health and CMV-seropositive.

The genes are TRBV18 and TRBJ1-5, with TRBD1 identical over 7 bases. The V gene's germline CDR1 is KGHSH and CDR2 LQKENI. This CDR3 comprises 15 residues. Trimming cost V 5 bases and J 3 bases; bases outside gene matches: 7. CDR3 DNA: TGTGCCAGCTCAACTACAGGGGATTACAATCAGCCCCAGCATTTT. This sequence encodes CASSTTGDYNQPQHF.

CDR3 bases: TGTGCCTGGAGTAGAGGCCCTAACACTGAAGCTTTCTTT. Amino acid sequence: CAWSRGPNTEAFF. The chain recombines TRBV30 with TRBJ1-1, with unresolved D. V dropped 2 bases and J dropped 2 bases, with 9 bases sitting between them. CDR1 GTSNPN and CDR2 SVGIG come from the germline V gene (reference sequence). The CDR3 extends over 13 amino acids.

DNA for the CDR3: TGTGCCAGCAGCATTACCGGGACAGGGGACACTGAAGCTTTCTTT. Translating it yields CASSITGTGDTEAFF. The rearrangement uses TRBV5-8 and TRBJ1-1; 10 nucleotides agree with TRBD1. The germline CDR1 and CDR2 sequences are SGHTS and YDEGEE. The CDR3 contains 15 residues. V was pared by 4 bases and J by 3 bases, with 6 bases of the junction left unmatched.

CDR3 sequence reads: CASSARDRGDEKLFF. Written as DNA, the CDR3 is TGTGCCAGCAGCGCCCGGGACAGGGGAGATGAAAAACTGTTTTTT. The gene calls are TRBV5-6 and TRBJ1-4; 10 positions match TRBD1. Trimming cost V 4 bases and J 6 bases; bases outside gene matches: 6. The CDR3 is 15 amino acids. Germline-derived CDR1 and CDR2 are SGHDT and YYEEEE.

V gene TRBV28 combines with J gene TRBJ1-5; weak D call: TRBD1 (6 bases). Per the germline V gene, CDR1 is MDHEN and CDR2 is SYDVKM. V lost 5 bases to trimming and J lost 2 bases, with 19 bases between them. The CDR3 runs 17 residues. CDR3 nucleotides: TGTGCCAGCAGTCGTACGGACAGACGGCGCGGCAATCAGCCCCAGCATTTT. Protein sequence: CASSRTDRRRGNQPQHF.

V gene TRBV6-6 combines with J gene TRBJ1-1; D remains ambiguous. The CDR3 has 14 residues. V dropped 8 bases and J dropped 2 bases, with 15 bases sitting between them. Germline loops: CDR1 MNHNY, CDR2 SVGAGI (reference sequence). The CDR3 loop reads CASFPDNVNTEAFF. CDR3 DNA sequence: TGTGCCAGCTTCCCCGATAACGTTAACACTGAAGCTTTCTTT.

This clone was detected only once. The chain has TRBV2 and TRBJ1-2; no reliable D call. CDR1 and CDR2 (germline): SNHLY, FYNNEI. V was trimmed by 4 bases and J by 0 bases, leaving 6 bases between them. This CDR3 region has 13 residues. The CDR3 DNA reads TGTGCCAGCAGTGCGCTCACTAACTATGGCTACACCTTC. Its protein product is CASSALTNYGYTF.

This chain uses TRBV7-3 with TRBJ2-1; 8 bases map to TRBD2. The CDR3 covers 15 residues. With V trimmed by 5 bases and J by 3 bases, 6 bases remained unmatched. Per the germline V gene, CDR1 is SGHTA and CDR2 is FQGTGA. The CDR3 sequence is CASSLDGTSYNEQFF. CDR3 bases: TGTGCCAGCAGCCTTGACGGGACTAGCTACAATGAGCAGTTCTTC.

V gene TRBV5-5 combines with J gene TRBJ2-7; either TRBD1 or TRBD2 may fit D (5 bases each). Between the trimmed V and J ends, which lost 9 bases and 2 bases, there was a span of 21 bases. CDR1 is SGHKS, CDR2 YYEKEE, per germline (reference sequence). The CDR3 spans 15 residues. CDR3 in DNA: TGTGCCACTTCACAAGCTGAGGGGACCGCCTACGAGCAGTACTTC. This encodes CATSQAEGTAYEQYF.

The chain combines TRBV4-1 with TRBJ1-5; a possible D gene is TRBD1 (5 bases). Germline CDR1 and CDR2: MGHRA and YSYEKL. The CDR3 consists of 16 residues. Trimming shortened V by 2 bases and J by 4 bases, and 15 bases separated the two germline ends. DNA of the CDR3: TGCGCCAGCAGCCAAATCCCGGGGCCTTCAAATCAGCCCCAGCATTTT. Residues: CASSQIPGPSNQPQHF.

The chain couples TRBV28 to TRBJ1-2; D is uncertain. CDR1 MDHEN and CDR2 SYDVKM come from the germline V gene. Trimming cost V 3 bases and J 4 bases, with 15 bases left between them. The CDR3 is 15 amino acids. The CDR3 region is CASSLTTVMSYGYTF. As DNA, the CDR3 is TGTGCCAGCAGTTTGACGACGGTCATGTCCTATGGCTACACCTTC.

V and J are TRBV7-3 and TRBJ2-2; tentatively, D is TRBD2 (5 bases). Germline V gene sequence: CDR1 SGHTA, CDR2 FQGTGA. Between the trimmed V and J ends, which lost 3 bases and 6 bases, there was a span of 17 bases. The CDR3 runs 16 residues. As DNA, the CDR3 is TGTGCCAGCAGCTTGGGTTCCTTCGCGGGCGCCGGGGAGCTGTTTTTT. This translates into CASSLGSFAGAGELFF.

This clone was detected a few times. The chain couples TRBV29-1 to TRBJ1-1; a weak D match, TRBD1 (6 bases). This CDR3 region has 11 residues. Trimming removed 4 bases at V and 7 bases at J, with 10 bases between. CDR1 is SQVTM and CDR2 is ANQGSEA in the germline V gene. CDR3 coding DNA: TGCAGCGTTGTGGGGACACGTGAAGCTTTCTTT. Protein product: CSVVGTREAFF.

In nucleotides, the CDR3 is TGTGCCAGCAGCTTCAGAGGGAGCACAGATACGCAGTATTTT. It specifies CASSFRGSTDTQYF. This sequence joins TRBV7-2 and TRBJ2-3, with D perhaps matching TRBD2 (5 bases). Germline lookup yields CDR1 SGHTA and CDR2 FQGNSA. V dropped 3 bases and J dropped 0 bases, with 7 bases sitting between them. The length of the CDR3 is 14 residues. Full variable domain (rest looked up from reference TRBV7-2 and TRBJ2-3): GAGVSQSPSNKVTEKGKDVELRCDPISGHTALYWYRQSLGQGLEFLIYFQGNSAPDKSGLPSDRFSAERTGGSVSTLTIQRTQQEDSAVYLCASSFRGSTDTQYFGPGTRLTVL.

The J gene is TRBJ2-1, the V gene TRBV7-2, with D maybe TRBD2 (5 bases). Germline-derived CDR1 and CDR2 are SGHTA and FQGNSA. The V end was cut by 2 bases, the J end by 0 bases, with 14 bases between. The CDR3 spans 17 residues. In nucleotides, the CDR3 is TGTGCCAGCAGCTTATTAGTTAGTGGGAGCTCCTACAATGAGCAGTTCTTC. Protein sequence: CASSLLVSGSSYNEQFF.

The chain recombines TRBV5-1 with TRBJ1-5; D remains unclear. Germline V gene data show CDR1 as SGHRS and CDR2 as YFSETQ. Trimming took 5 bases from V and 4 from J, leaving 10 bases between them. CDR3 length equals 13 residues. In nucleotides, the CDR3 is TGCGCCAGCAGTGCAGGTCAGAATCAGCCCCAGCATTTT. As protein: CASSAGQNQPQHF. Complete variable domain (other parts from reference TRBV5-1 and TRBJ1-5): KAGVTQTPRYLIKTRGQQVTLSCSPISGHRSVSWYQQTPGQGLQFLFEYFSETQRNKGNFPGRFSGRQFSNSRSEMNVSTLELGDSALYLCASSAGQNQPQHFGDGTRLSIL.

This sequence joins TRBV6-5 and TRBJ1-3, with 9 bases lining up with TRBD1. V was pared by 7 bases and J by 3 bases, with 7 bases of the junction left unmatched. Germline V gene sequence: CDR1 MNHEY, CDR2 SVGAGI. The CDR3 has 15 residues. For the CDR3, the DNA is TGTGCCAGCAAAACCACAGGGGGCGGTGGAAACACCATATATTTT. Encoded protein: CASKTTGGGGNTIYF.

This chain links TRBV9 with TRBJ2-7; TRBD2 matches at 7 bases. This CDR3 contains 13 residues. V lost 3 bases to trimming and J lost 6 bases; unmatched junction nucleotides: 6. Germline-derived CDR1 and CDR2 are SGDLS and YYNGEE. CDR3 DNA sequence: TGTGCCAGCAGCGAAGGACTAGGAAGCGAGCAGTACTTC. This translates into CASSEGLGSEQYF.

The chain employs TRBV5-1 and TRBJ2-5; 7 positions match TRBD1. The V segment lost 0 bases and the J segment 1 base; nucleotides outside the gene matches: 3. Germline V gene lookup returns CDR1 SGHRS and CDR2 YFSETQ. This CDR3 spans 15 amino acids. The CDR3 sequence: CASSLGTGSQETQYF. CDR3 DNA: TGCGCCAGCAGCTTGGGGACAGGATCCCAAGAGACCCAGTACTTC. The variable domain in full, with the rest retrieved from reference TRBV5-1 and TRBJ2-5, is KAGVTQTPRYLIKTRGQQVTLSCSPISGHRSVSWYQQTPGQGLQFLFEYFSETQRNKGNFPGRFSGRQFSNSRSEMNVSTLELGDSALYLCASSLGTGSQETQYFGPGTRLLVL.

CDR3 loop: CASGSMTSGKGNEQFF. CDR3 bases: TGTGCTAGTGGTTCCATGACTAGCGGGAAAGGCAATGAGCAGTTCTTC. The chain is built from TRBV12-5 and TRBJ2-1, with 11 bases aligning to TRBD2. This CDR3 contains 16 residues. CDR1 and CDR2 from the germline V gene are LGHNT and FRNRAP. Germline trimming cut 4 bases from V and 6 bases from J; bases unmatched to any gene: 8. The full variable domain, rest sourced from reference TRBV12-5 and TRBJ2-1, is DARVTQTPRHKVTEMGQEVTMRCQPILGHNTVFWYRQTMMQGLELLAYFRNRAPLDDSGMPKDRFSAEMPDATLATLKIQPSEPRDSAVYFCASGSMTSGKGNEQFFGPGTRLTVL.

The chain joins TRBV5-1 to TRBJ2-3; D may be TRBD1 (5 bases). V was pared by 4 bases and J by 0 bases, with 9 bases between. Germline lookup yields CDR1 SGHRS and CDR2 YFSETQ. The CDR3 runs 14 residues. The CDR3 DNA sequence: TGCGCCAGCAGCCTGGGGCAGAGCACAGATACGCAGTATTTT. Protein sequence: CASSLGQSTDTQYF.

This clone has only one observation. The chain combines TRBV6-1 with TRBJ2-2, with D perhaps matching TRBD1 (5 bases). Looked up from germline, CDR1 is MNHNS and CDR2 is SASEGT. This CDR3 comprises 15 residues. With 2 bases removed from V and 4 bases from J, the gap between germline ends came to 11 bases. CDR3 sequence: CASSEPGSPTGELFF. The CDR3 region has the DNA TGTGCCAGCAGTGAACCAGGGTCCCCCACCGGGGAGCTGTTTTTT.

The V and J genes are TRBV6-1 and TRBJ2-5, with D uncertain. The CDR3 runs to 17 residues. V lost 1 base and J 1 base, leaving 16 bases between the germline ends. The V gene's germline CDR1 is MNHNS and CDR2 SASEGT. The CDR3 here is CASSEDVWLVTQETQYF. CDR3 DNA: TGTGCCAGCAGTGAAGATGTTTGGCTAGTAACCCAAGAGACCCAGTACTTC.

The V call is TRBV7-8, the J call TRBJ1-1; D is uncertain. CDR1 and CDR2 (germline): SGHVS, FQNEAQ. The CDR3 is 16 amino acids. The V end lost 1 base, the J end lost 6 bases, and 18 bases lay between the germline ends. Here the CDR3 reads CASSLGLVLLYAEAFF. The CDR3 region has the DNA TGTGCCAGCAGCTTAGGACTAGTTCTTCTTTACGCTGAAGCTTTCTTT.

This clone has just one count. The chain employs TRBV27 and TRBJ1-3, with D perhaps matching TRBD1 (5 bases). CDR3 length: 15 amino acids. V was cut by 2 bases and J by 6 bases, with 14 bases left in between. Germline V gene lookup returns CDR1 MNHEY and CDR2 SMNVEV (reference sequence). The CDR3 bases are TGTGCCAGCAGTTTAAGGGCAGGGACCTTAAACACCATATATTTT. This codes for CASSLRAGTLNTIYF.

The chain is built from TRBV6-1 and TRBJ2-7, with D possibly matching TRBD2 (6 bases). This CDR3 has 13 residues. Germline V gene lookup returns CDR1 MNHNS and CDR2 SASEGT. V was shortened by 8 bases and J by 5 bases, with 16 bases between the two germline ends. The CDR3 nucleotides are TGTGCCAGCCAGGAGGGGATTATCGACGAGCAGTACTTC. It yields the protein CASQEGIIDEQYF.

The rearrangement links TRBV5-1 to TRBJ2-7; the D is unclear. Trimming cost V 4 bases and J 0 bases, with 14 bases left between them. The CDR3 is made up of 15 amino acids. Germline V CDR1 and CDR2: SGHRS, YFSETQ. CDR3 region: CASSPTPRSSYEQYF. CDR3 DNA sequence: TGCGCCAGCAGCCCTACGCCCAGGAGCTCCTACGAGCAGTACTTC.

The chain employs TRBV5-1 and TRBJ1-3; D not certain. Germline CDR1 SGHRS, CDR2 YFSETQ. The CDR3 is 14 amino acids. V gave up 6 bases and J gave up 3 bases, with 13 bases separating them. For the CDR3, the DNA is TGCGCCAGCACTCCGGACGGATTTGGAAACACCATATATTTT. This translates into CASTPDGFGNTIYF.

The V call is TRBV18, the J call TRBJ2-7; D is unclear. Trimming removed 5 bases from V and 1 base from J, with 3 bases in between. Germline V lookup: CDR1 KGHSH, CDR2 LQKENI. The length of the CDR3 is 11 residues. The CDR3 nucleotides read TGTGCCAGCTCAACTTCCTACGAGCAGTACTTC. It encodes CASSTSYEQYF. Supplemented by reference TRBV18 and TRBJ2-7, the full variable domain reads NAGVMQNPRHLVRRRGQEARLRCSPMKGHSHVYWYRQLPEEGLKFMVYLQKENIIDESGMPKERFSAEFPKEGPSILRIQQVVRGDSAAYFCASSTSYEQYFGPGTRLTVT.

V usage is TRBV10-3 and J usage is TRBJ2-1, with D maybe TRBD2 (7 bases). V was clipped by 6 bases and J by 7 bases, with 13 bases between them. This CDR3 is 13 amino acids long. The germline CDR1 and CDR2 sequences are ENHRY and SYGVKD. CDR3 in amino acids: CAISREGGNEQFF. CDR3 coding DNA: TGTGCCATCAGCAGGGAGGGGGGGAATGAGCAGTTCTTC.